One TCR beta chain is described in this entry. This sample is drawn from a study of radiation and T cells in renal cell carcinoma. Germline V gene data show CDR1 as GTSNPN and CDR2 as SVGIG (reference sequence). Trimming left V 1 base short and J 0 bases short, with 12 bases between. The CDR3 is made up of 15 amino acids. The time point: baseline pretreatment blood. Treatment: 15 Gy SBRT to primary tumor, nephrectomy 4 weeks later. Generated by immunoSEQ multiplex PCR, the TCRdb table keeps only in-frame clones and is missing some. The sample includes tens of thousands of clones, nearly 80% of them seen just once.

The sequence came from a man aged 55-75 years with renal cell carcinoma. This specimen consisted of blood, obtained from a patient whose treatment included radiotherapy and nephrectomy. The rearrangement joins TRBV30 to TRBJ1-1; D might be TRBD1 (5 bases). The chain's CDR3 is CAWSARDRLNTEAFF. The CDR3 bases are TGTGCCTGGAGTGCCCGAGACAGATTGAACACTGAAGCTTTCTTT.